This T cell receptor beta chain was sequenced during a study of cytomegalovirus exposure and HLA in healthy donors. Study information: Across 300 to 400 genotyped donors, about 81% landed in the Caucasian-associated ancestry cluster.

Of note for this clone: Its antigen is unidentified. At one boundary the junction diverges from the germline segment, which might be a read error.

The CDR3 extends over 15 amino acids. Germline loops: CDR1 SGHDT, CDR2 YYEEEE. Whole-study findings and limits: A reported reduction in N-insertions relative to the roughly 700-donor mean was seen in an Asian-associated ancestry cluster in a later analysis.

With 60 Vbeta and 13 Jbeta primers, the PCR was carried out. Produced via immunoSEQ multiplex PCR; TCRdb's table is partial and in-frame only. Here the sample spans 150,000 or so clones, around 76% being singletons. At collection, donors were nominally healthy, but unrecorded immune exposures were probable. This chain joins TRBV5-6 and TRBJ1-2, with D hard to call. The receptor was isolated from a female donor in good health and CMV-seronegative. Sequencing was performed on PBMCs. Here the CDR3 DNA reads TGTGCCAGCAGCCCCGACCGCGGTGGCTACACCTGCGGAGACTTC. Translated: CASSPDRGGYTCGDF.